These 4 T cell receptor beta chains came from one sample sequenced in a study of CD8 T cells in Susac syndrome. cDNA came from roughly 0.53 to 1 ug RNA primed by random hexamers. Via MiXCR, TCRdb re-called the immunoSEQ multiplex PCR reads, giving one row per CDR3 protein. There are approximately 190,000 distinct CDR3 sequences in the sample; roughly 92% occur only once, and 0.09% to 0.12% lies in the top ten. The sequenced sample consisted of CD4+ T cells from PBMCs. The receptor source for this set is a human donor in good health.

This chain connects TRBV7-9 to TRBJ1-1, with 7 bases lining up with TRBD1. CDR3 length equals 14 residues. From germline, CDR1 is SEHNR and CDR2 FQNEAQ (reference sequence). V dropped 4 bases and J dropped 2; count of bases not matched to a gene: 4. In DNA, the CDR3 is TGTGCCAGCAGCTACGGACAGGCCAACACTGAAGCTTTCTTT. Translated, it gives CASSYGQANTEAFF.

This CDR3 reads CASSSGTYMGRLFF. CDR3 coding DNA: TGTGCCAGCAGTTCCGGAACCTACATGGGAAGACTGTTTTTT. The chain employs TRBV12-3 or TRBV12-4 and TRBJ1-4; D not certain. The V gene lost 4 bases and the J gene lost 13 bases, with 19 bases spanning the gap. This CDR3 spans 14 amino acids.

V usage is TRBV29-1 and J usage is TRBJ1-2; 8 nucleotides line up with TRBD1. Germline V gene data show CDR1 as SQVTM and CDR2 as ANQGSEA. The CDR3 spans 13 residues. Losses at the gene ends were 4 bases for V and 7 bases for J; bases not matched to a gene: 8. The DNA of the CDR3 is TGCAGCGTTGGTGCTGACAGGGGACGTGGCTACACCTTC. Translation gives CSVGADRGRGYTF.

V and J are TRBV7-9 and TRBJ2-7, with unresolved D. The V gene lost 4 bases and the J gene lost 3 bases, with 16 bases spanning the gap. Germline CDR1 SEHNR, CDR2 FQNEAQ (reference sequence). This CDR3 region has 15 residues. The CDR3 sequence: CASSYPPPGDYEQYF. The CDR3 DNA reads TGTGCCAGCAGCTATCCCCCGCCGGGCGACTACGAGCAGTACTTC.